The 6 T cell receptor beta chains reported below all come from one sample, sequenced in a study of tumor and adjacent non-tumor tissue in lung cancer. Three rounds of nested PCR, following a modified ARM-PCR protocol, produced the TCRbeta library. Via MiXCR, TCRdb re-called the multiplex PCR reads, giving one row per CDR3 protein. In the table there are around 210,000 distinct CDR3 sequences, approximately 74% of which are singletons. This sample's RNA came from whole unsorted tissue. Material: lung tumor tissue. These TCRs come from a man in his 60s with non-small cell lung cancer.

This clonotype has a count of ten or more. The chain employs TRBV12-3 or TRBV12-4 and TRBJ2-3, with TRBD2 identical over 8 bases. This CDR3 is 15 amino acids long. V lost 2 bases and J lost 2; bases outside the gene matches: 3. The CDR3 region has the DNA TGTGCCAGCAGTTTATGGCGGGGGGACACAGATACGCAGTATTTT. The encoded protein is CASSLWRGDTDTQYF.

About this clonotype itself: The junction does not match germline at one end; this may be a read error. This chain connects TRBV28 to TRBJ2-1, with D possibly matching TRBD1 (5 bases). Germline CDR1 and CDR2: MDHEN and SYDVKM. This CDR3 has 19 residues. The chain's CDR3 is CAGSSIGSRGTLLMDEQFF. The CDR3 nucleotides are TGTGCCGGCAGTTCTATTGGGTCAAGGGGAACCCTCCTCATGGATGAGCAGTTCTTC.

About this clonotype: It may be a read error: a sequence one base away is much more abundant. The V and J genes are TRBV20-1 and TRBJ2-3, with 8 bases aligning to TRBD2. Germline CDR1 reads DFQATT; CDR2 reads SNEGSKA (reference sequence). Losses at the gene ends were 6 bases for V and 5 bases for J; bases not matched to a gene: 19. There are 17 residues in the CDR3. The CDR3 DNA reads TGCAGTGCCTACCTCCAGGGACTAGAGGGGGGAAGAGATACGCAGTATTTT. Residues: CSAYLQGLEGGRDTQYF.

The genes are TRBV29-1 and TRBJ2-1, with 8 bases matching TRBD2. This CDR3 region has 10 residues. Germline CDR1 reads SQVTM; CDR2 reads ANQGSEA. With 8 bases clipped from V and 7 bases from J, the junction kept 1 base outside the gene matches. The CDR3 DNA reads TGCAGCTCGGGGGGGAATGAGCAGTTCTTC. Amino acid sequence: CSSGGNEQFF.

DNA of the CDR3: TGCAGTGGATTGGGACAGGGGGATTTTGGTTGCTACAATGAGCAGTTCTTC. It translates to CSGLGQGDFGCYNEQFF. The genes are TRBV20-1 and TRBJ2-1, with 11 positions matching TRBD1. Germline CDR1 is DFQATT and CDR2 is SNEGSKA (reference sequence). Trimming removed 7 bases from V and 3 bases from J; junction bases left unmatched: 14. The length of the CDR3 is 17 residues.

This clonotype was counted only a few times. The genes are TRBV20-1 and TRBJ1-5, with a possible D match to TRBD1 (5 bases). V gave up 3 bases and J gave up 0 bases, with 12 bases separating them. The CDR3 loop spans 15 amino acids. CDR1 and CDR2 (germline): DFQATT, SNEGSKA (reference sequence). The chain's CDR3 is CSASPRQFSNQPQHF. The CDR3, as DNA: TGCAGTGCTAGCCCCAGACAGTTTAGCAATCAGCCCCAGCATTTT.